This entry describes one T cell receptor beta chain. Its antigen is as yet unknown. The record originates from a study of cytomegalovirus exposure and HLA in healthy donors. Overall study results and limits: Per published accounts, TCR beta sequences correctly predicted the HLA-A and HLA-B alleles of most subjects.

Primers for the PCR totalled 60 Vbeta and 13 Jbeta. Sequencing used immunoSEQ multiplex PCR; TCRdb keeps in-frame clones, though not all of them. The data show approximately 190,000 clones, 80% to 85% seen once. The CDR3 spans 15 residues. Germline assignment: CDR1 MGHRA and CDR2 YSYEKL. Deletions cut 0 bases from V and 3 bases from J, with 11 bases between. This TCR was sampled from a middle-aged man in good health and CMV-seropositive. V is TRBV4-1 and J is TRBJ1-1; D possibly corresponds to TRBD1 (6 bases). Specimen: PBMCs. The CDR3 here is CASSQEGQGYTEAFF. Written as DNA, the CDR3 is TGCGCCAGCAGCCAAGAGGGTCAGGGGTACACTGAAGCTTTCTTT.